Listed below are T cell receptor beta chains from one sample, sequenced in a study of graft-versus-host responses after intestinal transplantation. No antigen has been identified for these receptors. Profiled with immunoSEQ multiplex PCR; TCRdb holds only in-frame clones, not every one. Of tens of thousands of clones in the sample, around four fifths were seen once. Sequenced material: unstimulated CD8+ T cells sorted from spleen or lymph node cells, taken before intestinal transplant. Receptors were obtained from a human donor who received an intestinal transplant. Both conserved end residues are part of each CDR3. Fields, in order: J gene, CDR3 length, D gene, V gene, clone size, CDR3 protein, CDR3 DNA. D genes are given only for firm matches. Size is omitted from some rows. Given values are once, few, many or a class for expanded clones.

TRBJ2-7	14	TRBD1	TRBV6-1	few	CASSSDRGDYEQYF	TGTGCCAGCAGCTCCGACAGGGGAGACTACGAGCAGTACTTC
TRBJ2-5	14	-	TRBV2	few	CASSEAGREETQYF	TGTGCCAGCAGTGAAGCGGGCAGGGAAGAGACCCAGTACTTC
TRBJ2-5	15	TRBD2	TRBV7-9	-	CASSLELSSGETQYF	TGTGCCAGCAGCTTAGAGTTAAGTAGCGGGGAGACCCAGTACTTC
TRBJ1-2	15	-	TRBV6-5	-	CASSYSTDAGYGYTF	TGTGCCAGCAGTTACTCGACCGACGCGGGCTATGGCTACACCTTC
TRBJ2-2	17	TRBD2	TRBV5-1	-	CASSSGLGLAGTGELFF	TGCGCCAGCAGCTCTGGCCTCGGACTAGCGGGAACCGGGGAGCTGTTTTTT
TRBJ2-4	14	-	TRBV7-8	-	CASGNLGVKNIQYF	TGTGCCAGCGGTAATCTAGGAGTCAAAAACATTCAGTACTTC
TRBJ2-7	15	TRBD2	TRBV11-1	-	CASSSLTSGDYEQYF	TGTGCCAGCAGCTCCCTGACTAGCGGGGATTACGAGCAGTACTTC
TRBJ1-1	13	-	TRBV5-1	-	CASSLGDNTEAFF	TGCGCCAGCAGCTTGGGGGATAACACTGAAGCTTTCTTT
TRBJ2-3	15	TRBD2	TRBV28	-	CASSLQLAGTDTQYF	TGTGCCAGCAGTTTACAACTAGCGGGCACAGATACGCAGTATTTT
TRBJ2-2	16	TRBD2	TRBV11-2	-	CASSSLAGGGTGELFF	TGTGCCAGCAGCTCCTTAGCGGGAGGAGGGACCGGGGAGCTGTTTTTT
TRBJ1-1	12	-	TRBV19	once	CASSTPRSEAFF	TGTGCCAGTAGTACCCCCCGGTCTGAAGCTTTCTTT
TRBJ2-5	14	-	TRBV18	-	CASSPQGDQETQYF	TGTGCCAGCTCACCACAGGGTGACCAAGAGACCCAGTACTTC
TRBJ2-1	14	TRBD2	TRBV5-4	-	CASSWLAGSNEQFF	TGTGCCAGCAGCTGGTTAGCGGGAAGCAATGAGCAGTTCTTC
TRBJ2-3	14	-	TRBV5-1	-	CASYQGGPSDTQYF	TGCGCCAGCTACCAGGGGGGTCCCTCAGATACGCAGTATTTT
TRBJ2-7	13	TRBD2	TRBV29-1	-	CSVVLAGDYEQYF	TGCAGCGTTGTTCTAGCGGGTGATTACGAGCAGTACTTC
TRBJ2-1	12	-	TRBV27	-	CASSLSNNEQFF	TGTGCCAGCAGTTTATCAAACAATGAGCAGTTCTTC
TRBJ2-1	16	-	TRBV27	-	CASSLFESPSYNEQFF	TGTGCCAGCAGTTTATTCGAGTCCCCTAGTTACAATGAGCAGTTCTTC
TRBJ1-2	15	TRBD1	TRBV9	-	CASSATGGRGYGYTF	TGTGCCAGCAGCGCTACAGGGGGGCGAGGCTATGGCTACACCTTC
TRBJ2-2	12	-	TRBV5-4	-	CASSLLSGELFF	TGTGCCAGCAGCTTGTTGTCCGGGGAGCTGTTTTTT
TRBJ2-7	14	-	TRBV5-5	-	CASSTGGSTYEQYF	TGTGCCAGCAGCACCGGGGGTAGCACCTACGAGCAGTACTTC
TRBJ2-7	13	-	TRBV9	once	CASSPGSSYEQYF	TGTGCCTCGAGCCCAGGGTCCTCCTACGAGCAGTACTTC
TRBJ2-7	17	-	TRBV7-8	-	CASSLEGWAVTSYEQYF	TGTGCCAGCAGCTTAGAGGGCTGGGCAGTGACCTCCTACGAGCAGTACTTC
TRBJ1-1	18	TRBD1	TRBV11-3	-	CASSLEPYRGIRKTEAFF	TGTGCCAGCAGCTTAGAACCCTACAGGGGGATTAGAAAGACTGAAGCTTTCTTT
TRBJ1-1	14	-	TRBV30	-	CAWSASGRSTEAFF	TGTGCCTGGAGTGCGAGCGGTCGCTCCACTGAAGCTTTCTTT
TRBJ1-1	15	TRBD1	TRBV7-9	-	CASSSGQGANTEAFF	TGTGCCAGCAGCTCGGGACAGGGGGCTAACACTGAAGCTTTCTTT
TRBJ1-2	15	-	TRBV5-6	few	CASSWGAGRGYGYTF	TGTGCCAGCAGCTGGGGTGCCGGGCGGGGCTATGGCTACACCTTC
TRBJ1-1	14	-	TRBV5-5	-	CASSSKGRDTEAFF	TGTGCCAGCAGCTCGAAAGGGAGGGACACTGAAGCTTTCTTT
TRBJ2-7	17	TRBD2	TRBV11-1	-	CASSLPRSGSPTYEQYF	TGTGCCAGCAGCCTCCCCCGGAGCGGGAGTCCCACCTACGAGCAGTACTTC
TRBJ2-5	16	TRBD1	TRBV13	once	CASSLTGVEAQETQYF	TGTGCCAGCAGCTTAACAGGGGTGGAGGCACAAGAGACCCAGTACTTC
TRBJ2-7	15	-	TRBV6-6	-	CASSYEGVPSYEQYF	TGTGCCAGCAGTTACGAGGGGGTACCTTCCTACGAGCAGTACTTC
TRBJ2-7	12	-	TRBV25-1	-	CASSGTAYEQYF	TGTGCCAGCAGTGGGACAGCTTACGAGCAGTACTTC
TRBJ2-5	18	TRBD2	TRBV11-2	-	CASSSDALSGGFQETQYF	TGTGCCAGCAGCTCCGACGCACTTAGCGGGGGATTCCAAGAGACCCAGTACTTC
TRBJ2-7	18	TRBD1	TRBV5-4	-	CASSLGRQGLTRGYEQYF	TGTGCCAGCAGCTTGGGGAGACAGGGCCTCACTAGGGGGTACGAGCAGTACTTC
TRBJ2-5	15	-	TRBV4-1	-	CASSQEDQPMETQYF	TGCGCCAGCAGCCAAGAAGACCAGCCCATGGAGACCCAGTACTTC
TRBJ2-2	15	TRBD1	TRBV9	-	CASSVWTGGTGELFF	TGTGCCAGCAGCGTATGGACAGGGGGCACCGGGGAGCTGTTTTTT
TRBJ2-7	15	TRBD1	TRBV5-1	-	CASSLGWTGNYEQYF	TGCGCCAGCAGCTTGGGGTGGACAGGGAACTACGAGCAGTACTTC
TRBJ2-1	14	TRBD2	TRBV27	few	CASRVAGAYNEQFF	TGTGCCAGCAGGGTAGCGGGAGCCTACAATGAGCAGTTCTTC
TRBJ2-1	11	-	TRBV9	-	CASSVSGEQFF	TGTGCCAGCAGCGTAAGCGGCGAGCAGTTCTTC
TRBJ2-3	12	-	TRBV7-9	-	CASRRATDTQYF	TGTGCCAGCCGAAGGGCGACAGATACGCAGTATTTT
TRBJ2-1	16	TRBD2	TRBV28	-	CASSLWTSGRDNEQFF	TGTGCCAGCAGTTTATGGACTAGCGGGAGGGATAATGAGCAGTTCTTC
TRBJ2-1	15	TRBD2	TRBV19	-	CASSPWTSGNNEQFF	TGTGCCAGTAGTCCTTGGACTAGCGGGAACAATGAGCAGTTCTTC
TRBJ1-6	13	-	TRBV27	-	CASSFGGLSPLHF	TGTGCCAGCAGTTTCGGGGGACTTTCACCCCTCCACTTT
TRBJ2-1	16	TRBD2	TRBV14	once	CASSQYGLAPYNEQFF	TGTGCCAGCAGCCAATACGGACTAGCACCGTACAATGAGCAGTTCTTC
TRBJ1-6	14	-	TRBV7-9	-	CASSGSSYNSPLHF	TGTGCCAGCAGCGGAAGCTCCTATAATTCACCCCTCCACTTT
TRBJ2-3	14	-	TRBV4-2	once	CASSHRVPSATQYF	TGTGCCAGCAGCCACAGGGTCCCCTCAGCTACGCAGTATTTT
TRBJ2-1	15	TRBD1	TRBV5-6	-	CASSALRDSPYEQFF	TGTGCCAGCAGCGCGCTCCGGGACAGCCCTTATGAGCAGTTCTTC
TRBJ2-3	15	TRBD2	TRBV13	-	CASSTTSGFGDTQYF	TGTGCCAGCAGTACGACTAGCGGGTTTGGGGATACGCAGTATTTT
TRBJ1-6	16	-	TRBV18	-	CASSLPRPVNLGALHF	TGTGCCAGCTCACTACCCCGGCCAGTAAATTTGGGTGCCCTCCACTTT
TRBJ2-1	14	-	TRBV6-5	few	CASSYSGRASEQFF	TGTGCCAGCAGTTACTCGGGCAGGGCGAGTGAGCAGTTCTTC
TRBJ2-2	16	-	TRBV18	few	CASSHEWDTNTGELFF	TGTGCCAGCTCACACGAGTGGGACACCAACACCGGGGAGCTGTTTTTT
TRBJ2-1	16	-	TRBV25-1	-	CASSEYLGEANNEQFF	TGTGCCAGCAGTGAATATCTGGGGGAGGCCAACAATGAGCAGTTCTTC